The 30 T cell receptor beta chains presented below share a single source sample, sequenced in a study of breast tumors, draining lymph nodes, adjacent tissues listed by TCRdb under 2016. The protocol used for the library was multiplex PCR. The sequencing machine was an Illumina HiSeq 2000. TCRdb reprocessed the public reads (quality trimming at Q25 with fastp, clone calling with MiXCR) and kept in-frame beta chains. One record per CDR3 amino acid sequence lists the most common genes and DNA. The table for this sample lists roughly 70,000 distinct CDR3 sequences; about 40% of them were counted only once. The ten largest make up approximately 8.7% of the sample. Sequencing was carried out using breast tumor tissue. These receptors were taken from a female donor with breast cancer. Some clones in this sample may be carry-over from other donors' samples.

This clonotype showed up many times. Since the CDR3 does not end with the conserved phenylalanine or tryptophan, this likely comes from a read error. This chain links TRBV19 with TRBJ1-6; D is unclear. In germline, CDR1 is LNHDA, CDR2 SQIVND (reference sequence). Trimming left V 5 bases short and J 7 bases short, with 15 bases between. The CDR3 loop spans 15 amino acids. In DNA form, the CDR3 reads TGTGCCAGTAGTCTGTCAGCCTCATTAAATTCACCCCTCCACCTT. This sequence encodes CASSLSASLNSPLHL.

This sequence joins TRBV20-1 and TRBJ1-2, with TRBD1 as a possible D gene (6 bases). The V end was cut by 5 bases, the J end by 2 bases, with 15 bases between. The CDR3 contains 14 residues. Looked up from germline, CDR1 is DFQATT and CDR2 is SNEGSKA (reference sequence). The chain's CDR3 is CSAPDSFLNYGYTF. CDR3 in DNA: TGCAGTGCTCCGGACAGTTTCCTCAACTATGGCTACACCTTC.

As to this clonotype: Here the CDR3 omits its conserved ending phenylalanine or tryptophan, so a read error is the likely source. The limits of the CDR3 on the DNA are not certain, so only TCRdb's listed CDR3 is given. V and J are TRBV5-1 and TRBJ2-6. The CDR3 is 8 amino acids long, termini counted. CDR1 is SGHRS, CDR2 YFSETQ, per germline. CDR3 sequence: CASNVGLS.

This clonotype was seen at least ten times. The rearrangement joins TRBV7-6 to TRBJ2-1; unclear D gene. Germline loops: CDR1 SGHVS, CDR2 FNYEAQ. The germline V and J ends were trimmed by 1 base and 5 bases, with 6 bases remaining between them. CDR3 length: 13 amino acids. The CDR3 protein is CASSLGQHNEQFF. DNA for the CDR3: TGTGCCAGCAGCTTAGGGCAGCACAATGAGCAGTTCTTC.

The chain has TRBV24-1 and TRBJ1-5; weak D call: TRBD1 (6 bases). There are 16 residues in the CDR3. The V gene lost 7 bases and the J gene lost 5 bases, with 20 bases spanning the gap. CDR1 KGHDR and CDR2 SFDVKD come from the germline V gene. The CDR3 reads CATSSLRTGQYQPQHF. In nucleotides, the CDR3 is TGTGCCACCAGCAGCTTACGGACTGGACAGTATCAGCCCCAGCATTTT.

This clonotype has a count of ten or more. The chain recombines TRBV4-1 with TRBJ2-3; unclear D gene. V lost 2 bases and J 2 bases, leaving 17 bases between the germline ends. Germline V gene sequence: CDR1 MGHRA, CDR2 YSYEKL. The CDR3 runs to 17 residues. The CDR3 protein is CASSQYFAETLTDTQYF. In DNA, the CDR3 is TGCGCCAGCAGCCAATATTTCGCGGAAACACTCACAGATACGCAGTATTTT.

A few counts support this clonotype. The chain joins TRBV3-1 to TRBJ1-2, with D possibly being TRBD1 (5 bases). CDR3 size: 15 residues. The germline V gene has CDR1 LGHDT and CDR2 YNNKEL (reference sequence). The V and J ends lost 4 bases and 4 bases respectively, with 16 bases between them. This chain's CDR3 is CASSLRDRKIYGYTF. The CDR3 DNA sequence: TGTGCCAGCAGCCTCCGGGACCGGAAAATCTATGGCTACACCTTC.

This clonotype showed up just once. This chain links TRBV19 with TRBJ1-5, with 8 positions matching TRBD1. Unmatched junction bases numbered 7, after V lost 6 bases and J lost 0 bases. This CDR3 has 16 amino acids. Germline CDR1 LNHDA, CDR2 SQIVND (reference sequence). The CDR3, as DNA: TGTGCCAGTAGCCCAGGTGACAGGGGTAGCAATCAGCCCCAGCATTTT. Encoded protein: CASSPGDRGSNQPQHF.

For this clonotype: Germline is not matched at one junction end, which may reflect a read error. CDR3 region: CASSLTGTGGDEQYF. Here the CDR3 DNA reads TGCGCCAGCAGCTTAACCGGGACAGGGGGCGACGAGCAGTACTTC. The chain has TRBV9 and TRBJ2-7; 12 nucleotides match TRBD1. Germline V gene sequence: CDR1 SGDLS, CDR2 YYNGEE. The CDR3 runs to 15 residues.

A word on this clonotype: Given a much more abundant clone one base away, this may be a read error. V and J are TRBV6-2 or TRBV6-3 and TRBJ2-7; D ambiguous. The CDR3 is 12 residues long. V was shortened by 5 bases and J by 3 bases, with 8 bases between the two germline ends. CDR1 is MNHEY and CDR2 is SVGEGT in the germline V gene. CDR3 region: CASSRQNYEQYF. The DNA for the CDR3 is TGTGCCAGCAGTCGGCAGAACTACGAGCAGTACTTC.

In this sample, this clonotype turned up many times. The rearrangement joins TRBV7-2 to TRBJ2-5, with D perhaps TRBD2 (6 bases). Trimming shortened V by 3 bases and J by 4 bases, and 21 bases separated the two germline ends. CDR1 and CDR2 (germline): SGHTA, FQGNSA. The CDR3 is 17 residues long. The CDR3 sequence: CASSFLGRGVGGETQYF. In DNA, the CDR3 is TGTGCCAGCAGCTTTCTGGGGCGCGGGGTTGGGGGAGAGACCCAGTACTTC. The variable domain in full, with the rest retrieved from reference TRBV7-2 and TRBJ2-5, is GAGVSQSPSNKVTEKGKDVELRCDPISGHTALYWYRQSLGQGLEFLIYFQGNSAPDKSGLPSDRFSAERTGGSVSTLTIQRTQQEDSAVYLCASSFLGRGVGGETQYFGPGTRLLVL.

This clonotype was detected ten times or more. V gene TRBV19 combines with J gene TRBJ1-2; no clear D. V shed 1 base and J shed 6 bases, with 6 bases lying between them. Germline lookup yields CDR1 LNHDA and CDR2 SQIVND (reference sequence). This CDR3 has 12 amino acids. This CDR3 reads CASSIVGDGYTF. The CDR3 DNA reads TGTGCCAGTAGTATAGTTGGGGATGGCTACACCTTC.

Comment on this clonotype: One end of the junction fails to match germline, which may point to a read error. The V call is TRBV3-1, the J call TRBJ2-7, with 10 nucleotides matching TRBD2. The CDR3 covers 16 residues. The germline CDR1 and CDR2 sequences are LGHDT and YNNKEL (reference sequence). DNA of the CDR3: TGTCCCAGCAGCCGCACGATAGCGGGGGGCCCATACGAGCAGTACTTC. Its translation is CPSSRTIAGGPYEQYF.

There are many counts of this clonotype. The chain joins TRBV5-8 to TRBJ2-1; possible D gene TRBD1, 6 bases. Germline loops: CDR1 SGHTS, CDR2 YDEGEE. The CDR3 is 14 amino acids. Deletions cut 4 bases from V and 0 bases from J, with 8 bases between. The CDR3 region is CASSRGSSYNEQFF. The CDR3 nucleotides are TGTGCCAGCAGCAGGGGGAGCTCCTACAATGAGCAGTTCTTC.

In this sample, this clonotype turned up once. The CDR3 is CASSPGGTRSQPQHF. The CDR3 region has the DNA TGTGCCAGCAGCCCGGGGGGGACAAGAAGCCAGCCCCAGCATTTT. The gene calls are TRBV7-8 and TRBJ1-5; perhaps TRBD1 as D (6 bases). The V end was cut by 5 bases, the J end by 7 bases, with 18 bases between. Germline lookup yields CDR1 SGHVS and CDR2 FQNEAQ. This CDR3 has 15 residues. The full variable domain, its missing parts supplied by reference TRBV7-8 and TRBJ1-5, is GAGVSQSPRYKVAKRGQDVALRCDPISGHVSLFWYQQALGQGPEFLTYFQNEAQLDKSGLPSDRFFAERPEGSVSTLKIQRTQQEDSAVYLCASSPGGTRSQPQHFGDGTRLSIL.

As concerns this clonotype: A single base separates this from a much larger clone, so it may be a read error. Since no conserved phenylalanine or tryptophan closes the CDR3, a read error is the likely cause. The V and J genes are TRBV28 and TRBJ2-5; 8 bases are a match to TRBD1. The CDR3 runs to 14 residues. The V gene end was trimmed by 8 bases and the J gene end by 6 bases; junction bases not matched to a gene: 11. Germline lookup yields CDR1 MDHEN and CDR2 SYDVKM. DNA of the CDR3: TGTGCCAGCGCTGCAACAGGGGGGCGGAAGACCCAGTACTCC. Translating it yields CASAATGGRKTQYS.

Details on this clonotype: Compared with germline, one end of the junction differs, possibly owing to a read error. The V call is TRBV5-1, the J call TRBJ2-3, with D unclear. The CDR3 extends over 13 amino acids. Germline V CDR1 and CDR2: SGHRS, YFSETQ. The CDR3 DNA reads as TGCGCCAGCAGCTTGGCTAGGTCAGATGCGCAGTATTTT. Translated, it gives CASSLARSDAQYF.

V usage is TRBV2 and J usage is TRBJ1-6, with 9 bases aligning to TRBD1. Germline CDR1 reads SNHLY; CDR2 reads FYNNEI. CDR3 size: 17 residues. The V segment lost 1 base and the J segment 7 bases; nucleotides outside the gene matches: 8. DNA of the CDR3: TGTGCCAGCAGTGAAGTTGCGACAGGGGGATTGAATTCACCCCTCCACTTT. Its protein product is CASSEVATGGLNSPLHF.

This clonotype was counted ten times or more. The chain has TRBV7-2 and TRBJ2-1; D uncertain. The germline V gene encodes CDR1 SGHTA and CDR2 FQGNSA. V shed 1 base and J shed 6 bases, with 7 bases lying between them. The CDR3 loop spans 13 amino acids. CDR3 residues: CASSLGPVNEQFF. The CDR3 region has the DNA TGTGCCAGCAGCTTAGGACCCGTCAATGAGCAGTTCTTC.

The rearrangement uses TRBV10-3 and TRBJ1-6; D unresolved. The V gene's germline CDR1 is ENHRY and CDR2 SYGVKD. This CDR3 contains 15 residues. V was cut by 0 bases and J by 13 bases, with 16 bases left in between. In DNA form, the CDR3 reads TGTGCCATCAGTGAGTCGGGAGGTTACGATTACCCCCTCCACTTT. Its translation: CAISESGGYDYPLHF.

This clonotype was counted at least ten times. The V gene is TRBV7-8, the J gene TRBJ1-2, with unresolved D. The CDR3 has 16 residues. Per the germline V gene, CDR1 is SGHVS and CDR2 is FQNEAQ. The V end was cut by 5 bases, the J end by 2 bases, with 18 bases between. The CDR3 DNA sequence: TGTGCCAGCAGCCCCCGGGGAAGGTTTTACAACTATGGCTACACCTTC. Its protein product is CASSPRGRFYNYGYTF.

This clonotype was counted ten times or more. A much larger clone lies one base from this, so it may be a read error. The V and J genes are TRBV4-1 and TRBJ1-6; D might be TRBD1 (5 bases). This CDR3 has 16 amino acids. V lost 4 bases to trimming and J lost 14 bases, with 24 bases between them. Germline assignment: CDR1 MGHRA and CDR2 YSYEKL. CDR3 nucleotide sequence: TGCGCCAGCAGCCCCCGGGGCCAGGCGCGTCATTTGGCCCTCCACTTT. Its translation: CASSPRGQARHLALHF.

This chain joins TRBV29-1 and TRBJ2-1; 7 nucleotides match TRBD1. This CDR3 comprises 14 residues. The V gene's germline CDR1 is SQVTM and CDR2 ANQGSEA. Trimming cost V 7 bases and J 3 bases; bases outside gene matches: 9. CDR3 DNA: TGCAGCGCAACCGGGACAGAGCTCTACAATGAGCAGTTCTTC. Translating gives CSATGTELYNEQFF.

This clonotype came up once. A read error is possible here, since a much larger clone lies one base away. V gene TRBV28 combines with J gene TRBJ1-2; D is undetermined. The CDR3 consists of 12 residues. Germline-derived CDR1 and CDR2 are MDHEN and SYDVKM. CDR3 nucleotide sequence: TGTGCCGGCAGTTTAAATAACTATGGCTACACCTTC. As protein: CAGSLNNYGYTF.

This clonotype was seen repeatedly, ten times or more. The V call is TRBV10-1, the J call TRBJ2-7, with D perhaps matching TRBD1 (6 bases). This CDR3 has 17 residues. Trimming took 2 bases from V and 2 from J, leaving 19 bases between them. Germline V gene lookup returns CDR1 WNHNN and CDR2 SYGVQD (reference sequence). CDR3 sequence reads: CASSEPKVGQFPYEQYF. The CDR3, as DNA: TGCGCCAGCAGTGAGCCTAAGGTAGGACAGTTTCCCTACGAGCAGTACTTC.

This clonotype was observed a handful of times. A read error is possible here, since a much larger clone lies one base away. The chain uses TRBV6-1 and TRBJ2-1; 8 positions match TRBD1. This CDR3 contains 14 residues. J gave up 6 bases and V 5 bases, and 6 bases lay outside the gene matches. Germline CDR1 reads MNHNS; CDR2 reads SASEGT. CDR3 nucleotide sequence: TGTGCCAGCAGTCACGCAGGGGGCCCCAATGAGCAGTTCTTC. Translated, it gives CASSHAGGPNEQFF.

The chain combines TRBV15 with TRBJ2-5; D might be TRBD1 or TRBD2, each matching 5 bases. The V gene's germline CDR1 is LNHNV and CDR2 YYDKDF (reference sequence). The CDR3 spans 16 residues. The germline V and J ends were trimmed by 1 base and 2 bases, with 14 bases remaining between them. The CDR3 coding sequence is TGTGCCACCAGCAGAGTTGGGGGACCGCCTCAAGAGACCCAGTACTTC. As protein: CATSRVGGPPQETQYF.

This chain links TRBV12-3 or TRBV12-4 with TRBJ2-6; possible D gene TRBD2, 5 bases. The V end lost 6 bases, the J end lost 16 bases, and 19 bases lay between the germline ends. The CDR3 is made up of 13 amino acids. The CDR3 bases are TGTGCCAGCAGCTCGGACGTGGCCGGGGAGCTGACTTTC. This sequence encodes CASSSDVAGELTF.

This clonotype appeared a few times. The genes are TRBV20-1 and TRBJ2-7; 8 bases are shared with TRBD1. The CDR3 extends over 13 amino acids. Germline V CDR1 and CDR2: DFQATT, SNEGSKA (reference sequence). With 3 bases clipped from V and 2 bases from J, the junction kept 3 bases outside the gene matches. The CDR3 region has the DNA TGCAGTGCTAGGCGGACAGGGACCTACGAGCAGTACTTC. Protein product: CSARRTGTYEQYF.

The chain employs TRBV16 and TRBJ1-2; no reliable D call. The CDR3 consists of 14 residues. The V gene lost 2 bases and the J gene lost 4 bases, with 11 bases spanning the gap. Germline CDR1 reads KGHSY; CDR2 reads FQNENV. CDR3 in DNA: TGTGCCAGCAGCCAAGTCCCCTGGGTCTATGGCTACACCTTC. As protein: CASSQVPWVYGYTF.